The following is a T cell receptor beta chain sequence with its context. There is no known antigen for this receptor. No much larger clonotype is one base removed from it; base qualities were not supplied. This sample was taken from a study of blood T cell repertoires in COVID-19 (TCRdb year 2020). Study-level background: The collaborator samples originated in the United States, Italy and Spain and spanned the acute and convalescent phases of COVID-19. The prospective study material was composed of cDNA or gDNA derived from T cells, B-cell-depleted T cells, or PBMCs. Deeply sampled blood TCRbeta repertoires from subjects exposed to, actively infected with, or recovered from COVID-19 were included in the dataset. The repertoires were made available in a free public database intended to serve as a resource for research on the immune response to SARS-CoV-2. Samples were obtained from the ongoing ImmuneRACE study (first 160 participants) and from 950 to 1,500 subjects provided by 6 global collaborators. Sample metadata almost always included a de-identified subject ID, COVID-19 status, age in years and sex. HLA class I and class II types, where available, came from metadata supplied by the sample provider rather than from assay-based typing. The research as a whole found: How much clinical and demographic metadata was included differed by source and by participant, and the metadata was provided uncurated.

TCRbeta CDR3 regions were amplified from genomic DNA by means of the immunoSEQ Assay, a bias-controlled multiplex PCR. The paper's processing steps were these. Nucleated cell counts per sample were estimated from amplification of reference gene primers within the assay. To quantify the absolute abundance of each unique TCRbeta CDR3 rearrangement, sequence reads were collapsed and filtered. For each sample, productive Simpson clonality was calculated as the square root of Simpson's diversity index across productive rearrangements. Held by TCRdb, this immuneACCESS table contains in-frame sequences only and omits some clones. Under half of the omission traces to an unresolved V gene where checked; the cause of the rest is unknown. The DNA gave D and trimming, while V, J and clone size come from that table. Across this sample there are roughly 190,000 clones, with about 90% seen only once. The top ten hold roughly 11% of the sample.

Compared with germline, V lacks 4 bases and J lacks 6 bases; bases without a gene match: 5. Based on the germline V gene, the CDR1 and CDR2 sequences are MNHEY and SVGEGT. From the cysteine up to the phenylalanine, the CDR3 has a length of 13 residues. The read is trimmed to its CDR3 DNA, 39 bases read in frame from base 1. One collaborating source in Seattle enrolled patients while the patients were actively infected and followed the patients over time throughout the course of disease. The collaborating institutions used their own protocols to collect whole blood in K2EDTA tubes. For TCRbeta analysis, collaborator samples were shipped as frozen whole blood, as isolated PBMCs, or as DNA extracted from either sample type.

The sequenced sample was peripheral blood. The TCR originated in a woman aged 60-70 years with COVID-19, enrolled during active disease. The chain was built from TRBV6-2 or TRBV6-3 and TRBJ1-2, with 7 bases aligning to TRBD1. The CDR3 sequence is CASSSDRVDGYTF. The sequence in DNA is TGTGCCAGCAGTTCCGACAGGGTGGATGGCTACACCTTC.